The 19 T cell receptor beta chains below come from one sample, sequenced in a study of T cell repertoires in ileal Crohn's disease. The method was immunoSEQ multiplex PCR; TCRdb's version includes in-frame clones alone and lacks a portion of them. The sample has around 2,000 clones, around two thirds seen once. The material sequenced was ileal tissue. The receptors originated from an adult with Crohn's disease.

This chain joins TRBV27 and TRBJ2-3, with a weak D call TRBD1 (6 bases). This CDR3 has 13 residues. V lost 5 bases, J lost 4 bases, and 10 bases lay in between. Germline CDR1 and CDR2: MNHEY and SMNVEV (reference sequence). In nucleotides, the CDR3 is TGTGCCAGCAGTCGACAGGCTTCAGATACGCAGTATTTT. Protein product: CASSRQASDTQYF.

In its sample, this clone was seen a few times. The V call is TRBV6-5, the J call TRBJ1-2; 7 bases are a match to TRBD1. Germline V gives CDR1 MNHEY, CDR2 SVGAGI. The CDR3 is 13 residues long. The V and J ends lost 7 bases and 7 bases, in that order; junction bases with no gene match: 9. CDR3 region: CASKGQKDGGYTF. CDR3 DNA sequence: TGTGCCAGCAAGGGACAGAAAGATGGTGGCTACACCTTC.

The chain carries TRBV9 and TRBJ2-3; D might be TRBD1 (7 bases). The V gene lost 5 bases and the J gene lost 1 base, with 20 bases spanning the gap. This CDR3 is built from 17 residues. Germline V lookup: CDR1 SGDLS, CDR2 YYNGEE. CDR3 loop: CASRRSITGEGTDTQYF. CDR3 coding DNA: TGTGCCAGCAGGCGCAGTATTACAGGGGAGGGCACAGATACGCAGTATTTT.

This chain uses TRBV19 with TRBJ1-1; D is ambiguous. This CDR3 contains 16 residues. From germline, CDR1 is LNHDA and CDR2 SQIVND (reference sequence). Trimming removed 4 bases at V and 1 base at J, with 16 bases between. CDR3 sequence: CASSNGRLTENTEAFF. In nucleotides, the CDR3 is TGTGCCAGTAGTAACGGTCGCCTAACAGAGAACACTGAAGCTTTCTTT.

Points on this clone: One junction end disagrees with the germline gene, perhaps due to a read error. This sequence joins TRBV7-7 and TRBJ2-5, with 10 bases aligning to TRBD2. Germline lookup yields CDR1 SSHAT and CDR2 FNYEAQ (reference sequence). The CDR3 covers 15 residues. Written as DNA, the CDR3 is TGTGCTAGCAGCTTAGGAGCGGGGGGGTTGGAGACCCAGTACTTC. It specifies CASSLGAGGLETQYF. Full variable domain (outside the CDR3, taken from reference TRBV7-7 and TRBJ2-5): GAGVSQSPRYKVTKRGQDVTLRCDPISSHATLYWYQQALGQGPEFLTYFNYEAQPDKSGLPSDRFSAERPEGSISTLTIQRTEQRDSAMYRCASSLGAGGLETQYFGPGTRLLVL.

The CDR3 is CSVEGLAGGIQYF. DNA of the CDR3: TGCAGCGTTGAAGGGCTAGCGGGAGGAATTCAGTACTTC. The chain links TRBV29-1 to TRBJ2-4, with 11 bases that match TRBD2. Per the germline V gene, CDR1 is SQVTM and CDR2 is ANQGSEA. Trimming took 1 base from V and 10 from J; bases not matched to a gene: 3. This CDR3 is built from 13 residues.

The V and J genes are TRBV11-2 and TRBJ2-4; 8 bases fit TRBD1. Germline values: CDR1 SGHAT, CDR2 FQNNGV. The V gene end was trimmed by 5 bases and the J gene end by 6 bases; junction bases not matched to a gene: 9. The CDR3 has 15 amino acids. CDR3 amino acids: CASSQQGVFGNIQYF. The CDR3 DNA follows: TGTGCCAGCAGCCAACAGGGGGTATTTGGAAACATTCAGTACTTC.

This chain joins TRBV18 and TRBJ2-7, with 7 bases fitting TRBD1. The V segment lost 0 bases and the J segment 2 bases; nucleotides outside the gene matches: 4. Per the germline V gene, CDR1 is KGHSH and CDR2 is LQKENI. The CDR3 totals 15 residues. The CDR3 sequence is CASSPPFQGAYEQYF. The CDR3 DNA reads TGTGCCAGCTCACCACCGTTTCAGGGGGCCTACGAGCAGTACTTC.

This clone was counted between two and nine times. A much more abundant neighbour one base away suggests this may be a read error. The V call is TRBV2, the J call TRBJ1-5, with TRBD1 matching over 7 bases. V lost 4 bases, J lost 6 bases, and 3 bases stayed unmatched. Germline CDR1 and CDR2: SNHLY and FYNNEI. The CDR3 extends over 13 amino acids. CDR3 protein: CASSGTGSQPQHF. The CDR3 DNA reads as TGTGCCAGCAGTGGGACAGGCAGTCAGCCCCAGCATTTT.

The rearrangement uses TRBV29-1 and TRBJ1-2; D unclear. This CDR3 region has 13 residues. Trimming cost V 5 bases and J 4 bases, with 14 bases left between them. Germline-derived CDR1 and CDR2 are SQVTM and ANQGSEA. This chain's CDR3 is CSVYRGSLYGYTF. In nucleotides, the CDR3 is TGCAGCGTTTACCGGGGAAGCCTCTATGGCTACACCTTC.

About this clone itself: A far more abundant clone sits one base away, making this likely a read error. The rearrangement links TRBV2 to TRBJ2-3; TRBD2 matches 9 bases. CDR3 size: 17 residues. Germline CDR1 is SNHLY and CDR2 is FYNNEI. Here the CDR3 reads CATAGLAFWASTDTLYF. The CDR3 DNA reads TGTGCCACCGCGGGACTAGCTTTTTGGGCTAGCACAGATACGCTGTATTTT.

The V call is TRBV2, the J call TRBJ1-2, with D uncertain. This CDR3 is 15 amino acids long. The V end was cut by 3 bases, the J end by 6 bases, with 17 bases between. Germline CDR1 and CDR2: SNHLY and FYNNEI. The CDR3 DNA reads TGTGCCAGCAGTGACACGGCAAACCTAGAAGATGGCTACACCTTC. Its translation: CASSDTANLEDGYTF.

The rearrangement uses TRBV12-5 and TRBJ2-7; 8 bases align to TRBD2. Germline trimming cut 1 base from V and 3 bases from J; bases unmatched to any gene: 2. This CDR3 is 14 amino acids long. Germline CDR1 and CDR2: LGHNT and FRNRAP. The CDR3 spells CASGLGTSNYEQYF. The CDR3 DNA follows: TGTGCTAGTGGTTTGGGGACTAGCAACTACGAGCAGTACTTC.

This sequence joins TRBV18 and TRBJ1-2; possible D gene TRBD1, 5 bases. V lost 1 base to trimming and J lost 8 bases, with 23 bases between them. Germline CDR1 is KGHSH and CDR2 is LQKENI. This CDR3 contains 17 residues. The CDR3 sequence: CASSPLPLGSSGEGYTF. The CDR3 bases are TGTGCCAGCTCACCACTGCCGTTGGGTTCCTCGGGGGAGGGCTACACCTTC. The whole variable domain, filled in from reference TRBV18 and TRBJ1-2, reads NAGVMQNPRHLVRRRGQEARLRCSPMKGHSHVYWYRQLPEEGLKFMVYLQKENIIDESGMPKERFSAEFPKEGPSILRIQQVVRGDSAAYFCASSPLPLGSSGEGYTFGSGTRLTVV.

The chain uses TRBV14 and TRBJ2-2; 8 bases match TRBD2. The length of the CDR3 is 17 residues. V shed 2 bases and J 3 bases; nucleotides not matched to a gene: 8. Germline V gene data show CDR1 as SGHDN and CDR2 as FVKESK. The CDR3 loop reads CASSQRGVAGHTGELFF. The DNA for the CDR3 is TGTGCCAGCAGCCAACGTGGAGTAGCGGGGCACACCGGGGAGCTGTTTTTT.

This clone showed up just a few times. The V and J genes are TRBV6-4 and TRBJ2-6, with a possible D match to TRBD1 (6 bases). The ends were cut back, 5 bases at V and 6 bases at J, with 8 bases in the middle. CDR1 and CDR2 from the germline V gene are MRHNA and SNTAGT. The CDR3 is 13 residues long. This CDR3 reads CASSYREANVLTF. In nucleotides, the CDR3 is TGTGCCAGCAGTTACAGGGAGGCCAACGTCCTGACTTTC.

The chain is built from TRBV4-1 and TRBJ1-1, with D possibly TRBD1 on 5 matching bases. Germline CDR1 reads MGHRA; CDR2 reads YSYEKL. V shed 7 bases and J shed 4 bases, with 16 bases lying between them. There are 14 residues in the CDR3. The CDR3 is CASTDTGSGTEAFF. CDR3 in DNA: TGCGCCAGCACGGACACGGGTTCGGGCACTGAAGCTTTCTTT.

This clone qualifies as large. CDR3 bases: TGTGCCAGCAGTTTGAGATGGGGGACAGGGATCGAAAAACTGTTTTTT. Its protein product is CASSLRWGTGIEKLFF. The chain uses TRBV27 and TRBJ1-4, with 9 bases that match TRBD1. The CDR3 consists of 16 residues. The germline gives CDR1 MNHEY, CDR2 SMNVEV (reference sequence). The ends lost 3 bases at V and 8 bases at J; junction bases unmatched: 10.

V usage is TRBV5-1 and J usage is TRBJ2-1; 7 positions match TRBD2. CDR3 length: 15 amino acids. The J segment lost 1 base and the V segment lost 3 bases, leaving 4 bases of the junction unmatched. The germline CDR1 and CDR2 sequences are SGHRS and YFSETQ. The CDR3 protein is CASSSAGVSYNEQFF. CDR3 nucleotides: TGCGCCAGCAGCTCCGCGGGAGTTTCCTACAATGAGCAGTTCTTC. The full variable domain, in which reference TRBV5-1 and TRBJ2-1 provide the parts outside the CDR3, is KAGVTQTPRYLIKTRGQQVTLSCSPISGHRSVSWYQQTPGQGLQFLFEYFSETQRNKGNFPGRFSGRQFSNSRSEMNVSTLELGDSALYLCASSSAGVSYNEQFFGPGTRLTVL.